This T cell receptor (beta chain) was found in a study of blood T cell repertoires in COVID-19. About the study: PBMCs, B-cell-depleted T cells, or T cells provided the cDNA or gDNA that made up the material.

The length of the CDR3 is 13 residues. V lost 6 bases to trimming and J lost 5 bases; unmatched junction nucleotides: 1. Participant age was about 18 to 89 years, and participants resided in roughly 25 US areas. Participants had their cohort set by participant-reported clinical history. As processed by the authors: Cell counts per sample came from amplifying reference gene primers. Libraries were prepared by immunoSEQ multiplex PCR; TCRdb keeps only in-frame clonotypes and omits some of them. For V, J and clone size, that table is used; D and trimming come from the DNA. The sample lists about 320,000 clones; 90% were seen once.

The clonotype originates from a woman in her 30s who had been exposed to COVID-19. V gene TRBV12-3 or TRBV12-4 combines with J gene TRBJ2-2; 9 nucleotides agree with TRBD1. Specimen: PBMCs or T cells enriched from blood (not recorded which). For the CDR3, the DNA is TGTGCCAGCAGAGACAGGGGGACCGGGGAGCTGTTTTTT. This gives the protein CASRDRGTGELFF.